Presented here are 24 T cell receptor beta chains from one specimen sequenced in a study of shared clonotypes between healthy human individuals. Here immunoSEQ multiplex PCR was the method, and the copy in TCRdb shows in-frame clones only, minus some. Of some 470,000 clones in the sample, approximately 80% are singletons; the top ten hold roughly 13%. The source material was PBMCs. These receptors all come from a woman aged 40 to 49 in good health. Some clones in this sample may be carry-over from other donors' samples.

The CDR3 protein is CASSLNREPDPYF. In DNA form, the CDR3 reads TGTGCCAGCAGCCTAAACAGGGAACCGGATCCATACTTC. The chain has TRBV11-2 and TRBJ2-5; a possible D gene is TRBD1 (6 bases). The CDR3 is made up of 13 amino acids. CDR1 is SGHAT, CDR2 FQNNGV, per germline. Trimming stripped 5 bases from V and 14 bases from J, with 21 bases between.

V is TRBV7-7 and J is TRBJ2-5; TRBD2 might be the D (6 bases). Germline CDR1 SSHAT, CDR2 FNYEAQ (reference sequence). This CDR3 has 12 amino acids. In DNA, the CDR3 is TGTGCTACCGGTAGCGGACAAGAGACCCAGTACTTC. Amino acid sequence: CATGSGQETQYF. Together with reference TRBV7-7 and TRBJ2-5, the CDR3 gives the full variable domain: GAGVSQSPRYKVTKRGQDVTLRCDPISSHATLYWYQQALGQGPEFLTYFNYEAQPDKSGLPSDRFSAERPEGSISTLTIQRTEQRDSAMYRCATGSGQETQYFGPGTRLLVL.

The rearrangement uses TRBV5-1 and TRBJ2-1; 9 bases fit TRBD1. CDR1 SGHRS and CDR2 YFSETQ come from the germline V gene. V was clipped by 2 bases and J by 6 bases; unmatched bases: 6. This CDR3 spans 15 amino acids. Here the CDR3 reads CASSFGTGQVNEQFF. The CDR3 DNA is TGCGCCAGCAGCTTCGGGACAGGGCAGGTCAATGAGCAGTTCTTC.

To note about this clone: Other nucleotide sequences in the sample specify the same CDR3. The V call is TRBV28, the J call TRBJ2-5; D gene uncertain. This CDR3 spans 13 amino acids. V lost 2 bases to trimming and J lost 5 bases, with 9 bases between them. Germline V CDR1 and CDR2: MDHEN, SYDVKM. This chain's CDR3 is CASSLVGGETQYF. The CDR3 bases are TGTGCCAGCAGTTTAGTCGGTGGGGAGACCCAGTACTTC.

The chain recombines TRBV19 with TRBJ2-5; tentative D call: TRBD2 (6 bases). Germline values: CDR1 LNHDA, CDR2 SQIVND (reference sequence). Between the trimmed V and J ends, which lost 4 bases and 2 bases, there was a span of 26 bases. This CDR3 contains 19 residues. The DNA of the CDR3 is TGTGCCAGTAGTACGACTAGTTCCCGAGCCCCAGGGAAACAAGAGACCCAGTACTTC. It translates to CASSTTSSRAPGKQETQYF.

V gene TRBV6-5 combines with J gene TRBJ1-1; no firm D call. Trimming removed 2 bases from V and 5 bases from J, with 6 bases in between. The germline V gene encodes CDR1 MNHEY and CDR2 SVGAGI. CDR3 length equals 12 residues. The CDR3 sequence is CASSYAGTEAFF. CDR3 bases: TGTGCCAGCAGTTACGCCGGGACTGAAGCTTTCTTT.

This chain uses TRBV7-8 with TRBJ2-3; 8 bases map to TRBD2. The CDR3 sequence is 14 residues long. Trimming at V came to 5 bases and at J to 6 bases, leaving 7 bases not matched to a gene. Germline-derived CDR1 and CDR2 are SGHVS and FQNEAQ. CDR3 sequence (DNA): TGTGCCAGCAGCGCGGGACTAGACACCGATACGCAGTATTTT. This encodes CASSAGLDTDTQYF.

This clone was observed once. V is TRBV5-1 and J is TRBJ2-1; 7 bases agree with TRBD1. Germline loops: CDR1 SGHRS, CDR2 YFSETQ. This CDR3 region has 13 residues. V shed 4 bases and J 9 bases; nucleotides not matched to a gene: 7. The CDR3 loop reads CASSPGQVGEQFF. DNA for the CDR3: TGCGCCAGCAGCCCCGGACAGGTTGGTGAGCAGTTCTTC.

To note about this clone: This sample also contains other DNA sequences that code for the same CDR3. This chain links TRBV6-5 with TRBJ2-6; D unclear. CDR1 is MNHEY and CDR2 is SVGAGI in the germline V gene. This CDR3 is built from 14 residues. V lost 5 bases to trimming and J lost 1 base, with 6 bases between them. The CDR3 nucleotides read TGTGCCAGCAGTCCCGGTTCTGGGGCCAACGTCCTGACTTTC. Its protein is CASSPGSGANVLTF.

About this clone itself: This same CDR3 is encoded by further DNA sequences in the sample. This chain uses TRBV10-3 with TRBJ1-5; D remains ambiguous. The CDR3 spans 14 residues. CDR1 is ENHRY and CDR2 is SYGVKD in the germline V gene. V dropped 4 bases and J dropped 0 bases, with 7 bases sitting between them. CDR3 coding DNA: TGTGCCATCAGTGCGGCGCTTAGCAATCAGCCCCAGCATTTT. It codes for CAISAALSNQPQHF.

With respect to this clone: This same CDR3 is encoded by further DNA sequences in the sample. This rearrangement joins TRBV15 to TRBJ1-2; D may be TRBD1 (6 bases). Between the trimmed V and J ends, which lost 4 bases and 6 bases, there was a span of 18 bases. Germline loops: CDR1 LNHNV, CDR2 YYDKDF (reference sequence). The CDR3 covers 15 residues. CDR3 coding DNA: TGTGCCACCAGCACCCAAAGGACTGGGGGCGATGGCTACACCTTC. As protein: CATSTQRTGGDGYTF.

The chain joins TRBV5-6 to TRBJ1-1; D unresolved. The CDR3 consists of 15 residues. Trimming took 0 bases from V and 4 from J, leaving 13 bases between them. Germline V CDR1 and CDR2: SGHDT, YYEEEE. The DNA for the CDR3 is TGTGCCAGCAGCTTGGCCCCCACTTTTGGCACTGAAGCTTTCTTT. Amino acid sequence: CASSLAPTFGTEAFF.

A note on this clone: Other DNA sequences in this specimen translate into the identical CDR3. This rearrangement joins TRBV30 to TRBJ2-7; D gene uncertain. Looked up from germline, CDR1 is GTSNPN and CDR2 is SVGIG (reference sequence). With 0 bases removed from V and 2 bases from J, the gap between germline ends came to 5 bases. The CDR3 totals 12 residues. The CDR3 is CAWSVTPYEQYF. The CDR3, as DNA: TGTGCCTGGAGTGTAACGCCCTACGAGCAGTACTTC.

This chain connects TRBV27 to TRBJ2-4; TRBD1 might be the D (5 bases). The CDR3 runs 14 residues. CDR1 is MNHEY and CDR2 is SMNVEV in the germline V gene (reference sequence). V lost 2 bases to trimming and J lost 1 base, with 6 bases between them. CDR3 loop: CASSLAGAKNIQYF. Written as DNA, the CDR3 is TGTGCCAGCAGTTTAGCAGGGGCCAAAAACATTCAGTACTTC.

The V gene is TRBV5-1, the J gene TRBJ2-1, with a tentative D call TRBD1 (5 bases). The germline CDR1 and CDR2 sequences are SGHRS and YFSETQ. The CDR3 sequence is 15 residues long. V shed 0 bases and J shed 4 bases, with 11 bases lying between them. Written as DNA, the CDR3 is TGCGCCAGCAGCTTGGCCCAGGGTGCATACAATGAGCAGTTCTTC. Protein product: CASSLAQGAYNEQFF. The full variable domain, rest sourced from reference TRBV5-1 and TRBJ2-1, is KAGVTQTPRYLIKTRGQQVTLSCSPISGHRSVSWYQQTPGQGLQFLFEYFSETQRNKGNFPGRFSGRQFSNSRSEMNVSTLELGDSALYLCASSLAQGAYNEQFFGPGTRLTVL.

This chain joins TRBV29-1 and TRBJ2-1; TRBD2 might be the D (5 bases). Trimming pared 7 bases from V and 5 bases from J, leaving 18 bases between. Per the germline V gene, CDR1 is SQVTM and CDR2 is ANQGSEA. This CDR3 has 14 amino acids. The CDR3 here is CSAARGEWDNEQFF. The CDR3 DNA follows: TGCAGCGCCGCCCGGGGAGAGTGGGACAATGAGCAGTTCTTC.

The rearrangement links TRBV15 to TRBJ1-5; TRBD1 might be the D (5 bases). CDR1 LNHNV and CDR2 YYDKDF come from the germline V gene (reference sequence). V shed 0 bases and J shed 5 bases, with 11 bases lying between them. This CDR3 region has 15 residues. The chain's CDR3 is CATSRDPGGYQPQHF. The DNA for the CDR3 is TGTGCCACCAGCAGAGACCCTGGGGGGTATCAGCCCCAGCATTTT.

As DNA, the CDR3 is TGTGCCAGCAGTTTGTCTAGCGGGAGTGGGGCAGATACGCAGTATTTT. It specifies CASSLSSGSGADTQYF. The rearrangement joins TRBV27 to TRBJ2-3; 10 positions match TRBD2. The CDR3 spans 16 residues. With 3 bases clipped from V and 4 bases from J, the junction kept 7 bases outside the gene matches. In germline, CDR1 is MNHEY, CDR2 SMNVEV (reference sequence).

The table lists this clone with a count of one. The rearrangement uses TRBV29-1 and TRBJ1-2; D not resolved. Germline V gene data show CDR1 as SQVTM and CDR2 as ANQGSEA. Trimming removed 7 bases at V and 0 bases at J, with 9 bases between. This CDR3 region has 12 residues. The CDR3 spells CSASGSNYGYTF. The CDR3 region has the DNA TGCAGCGCCTCTGGGTCTAACTATGGCTACACCTTC.

The chain uses TRBV11-2 and TRBJ2-1; D is tentatively TRBD1 or TRBD2 (5 bases each). Germline lookup yields CDR1 SGHAT and CDR2 FQNNGV. V was cut by 3 bases and J by 9 bases, with 18 bases left in between. The CDR3 is 15 amino acids. The CDR3, as DNA: TGTGCCAGCAGCTTCCCCCCGGGGCGAGGCGGTGAGCAGTTCTTC. Its protein product is CASSFPPGRGGEQFF. Supplemented by reference TRBV11-2 and TRBJ2-1, the full variable domain reads EAGVAQSPRYKIIEKRQSVAFWCNPISGHATLYWYQQILGQGPKLLIQFQNNGVVDDSQLPKDRFSAERLKGVDSTLKIQPAKLEDSAVYLCASSFPPGRGGEQFFGPGTRLTVL.

The table lists this clone with a few counts. Only one base separates this from a far larger clonotype, so it likely reflects a read error. The V call is TRBV5-4, the J call TRBJ1-2; possible D gene TRBD1, 5 bases. Germline CDR1 is SGHNT and CDR2 is YYREEE (reference sequence). The length of the CDR3 is 14 residues. V was shortened by 1 base and J by 8 bases, with 15 bases between the two germline ends. CDR3 residues: CASSLQIGGYGYTF. DNA for the CDR3: TGTGCCAGCAGCTTGCAGATTGGGGGATACGGCTACACCTTC.

The chain is built from TRBV28 and TRBJ1-4; 9 bases line up with TRBD1. The CDR3 consists of 15 residues. CDR1 is MDHEN and CDR2 is SYDVKM in the germline V gene. J was trimmed by 8 bases and V by 3 bases; bases with no gene match: 7. The CDR3 here is CASSFAGTGKEKLFF. CDR3 nucleotides: TGTGCCAGCAGTTTTGCCGGGACAGGGAAGGAAAAACTGTTTTTT.

On this clone itself: With a far larger clone one base away, a read error is the likely cause. Other DNA sequences in the sample encode the same CDR3. The chain links TRBV2 to TRBJ1-5, with D tentatively TRBD1 (6 bases). The V end lost 0 bases, the J end lost 6 bases, and 12 bases lay between the germline ends. CDR1 SNHLY and CDR2 FYNNEI come from the germline V gene. The CDR3 has 15 amino acids. The CDR3 region is CASSEARGAGQPQHF. The CDR3 DNA follows: TGTGCCAGCAGTGAAGCGCGGGGGGCTGGTCAGCCCCAGCATTTT.

CDR3 nucleotide sequence: TGTGCCAGCAGTGAGGCAGACTACGAGCAGTACTTC. This encodes CASSEADYEQYF. The chain uses TRBV2 and TRBJ2-7; the D is unclear. This CDR3 is 12 amino acids long. The germline V gene has CDR1 SNHLY and CDR2 FYNNEI. V lost 3 bases and J lost 3, with 6 bases in between.